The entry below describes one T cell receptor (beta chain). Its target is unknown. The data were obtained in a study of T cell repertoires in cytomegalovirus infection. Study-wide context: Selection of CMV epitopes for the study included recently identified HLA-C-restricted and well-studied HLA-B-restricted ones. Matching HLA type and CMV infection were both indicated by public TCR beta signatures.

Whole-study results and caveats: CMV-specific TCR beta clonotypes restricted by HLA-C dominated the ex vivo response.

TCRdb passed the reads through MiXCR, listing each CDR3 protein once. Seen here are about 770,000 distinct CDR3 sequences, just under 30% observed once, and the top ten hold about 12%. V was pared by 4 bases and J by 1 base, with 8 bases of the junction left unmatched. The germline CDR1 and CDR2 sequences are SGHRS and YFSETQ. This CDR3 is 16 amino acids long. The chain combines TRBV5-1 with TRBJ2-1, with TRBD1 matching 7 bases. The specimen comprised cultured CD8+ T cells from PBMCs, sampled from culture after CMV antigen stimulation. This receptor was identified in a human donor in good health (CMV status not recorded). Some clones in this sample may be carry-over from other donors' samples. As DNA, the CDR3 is TGCGCCAGCAGCGGAGGATGGACAGGTTCCTACAATGAGCAGTTCTTC. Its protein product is CASSGGWTGSYNEQFF.